These T cell receptor beta chains were read from a single sample in a study of cytomegalovirus exposure and HLA in healthy donors. Data came from immunoSEQ multiplex PCR; TCRdb stores just in-frame clones and leaves some out. Recorded for this sample: approximately 150,000 clones. The sequencing sample was made of PBMCs. These receptors were obtained from a woman in her forties or fifties in good health and CMV-seronegative. CDR3s include the opening cysteine and the closing phenylalanine or tryptophan. D genes are given only for firm matches.

V gene	D gene	J gene	CDR3 DNA	CDR3 protein
TRBV28	NA	TRBJ1-1	TGTGCCAGCAGTGCAAGAGGGGGTTACACTGAAGCTTTCTTT	CASSARGGYTEAFF
TRBV9	TRBD1	TRBJ2-1	TGTGCCAGCAGCGTTGACAGGGCCAACGAGCAGTTCTTC	CASSVDRANEQFF
TRBV19	NA	TRBJ1-3	TGTGCCAGTAGGGAAGGACACCACTCTGGAAACACCATATATTTT	CASREGHHSGNTIYF
TRBV6-6	NA	TRBJ2-7	TGTGCCAGCAGTCCACGAGGCAGGGGAGCCAACGAGCAGTACTTC	CASSPRGRGANEQYF
TRBV9	NA	TRBJ2-1	TGTGCCAGCAGCGGTAGTAAGCAGTTCTTC	CASSGSKQFF
TRBV5-1	TRBD1	TRBJ1-2	TGCGCCAGCAGCCCGGATGGACAGGGGGCGAGAGCTAACTATGGCTACACCTTC	CASSPDGQGARANYGYTF
TRBV6-1	NA	TRBJ1-6	TGTGCCAGCAGTATCCGGGACTACTATAATTCACCCCTCCACTTT	CASSIRDYYNSPLHF
TRBV4-2	TRBD1	TRBJ1-1	TGTGCCAGCAGCCTACTGGACAGGGGAGGGACTGAAGCTTTCTTT	CASSLLDRGGTEAFF
TRBV14	NA	TRBJ2-7	TGTGCCAGCAGCCAAGATAGCGGCGAGCAGTACTTC	CASSQDSGEQYF
TRBV6-1	TRBD2	TRBJ2-7	TGTGCCAGCAGTGAAGCAGCTAGCGGGGAAACTCCGGGGTGGTACGAGCAGTACTTC	CASSEAASGETPGWYEQYF
TRBV4-2	NA	TRBJ1-5	TGTGCCAGCAGCCAAGCCCCTGTGACGGAGACTTATCAGCCCCAGCATTTT	CASSQAPVTETYQPQHF
TRBV6-1	TRBD1	TRBJ2-3	TGTGCCAGCAGTGAGGGACAGGGCTTTGCAGATACGCAGTATTTT	CASSEGQGFADTQYF
TRBV5-1	NA	TRBJ1-6	TGCGCCAGCAGCTTGGATAACGAGGATTCACCCCTCCACTTT	CASSLDNEDSPLHF
TRBV7-2	TRBD1	TRBJ2-7	TGTGCCAGCAGCTACATGGGACAGGCCGTCTCCTACGAGCAGTACTTC	CASSYMGQAVSYEQYF
TRBV28	NA	TRBJ2-1	TGTGCCAGCAGTCCAGGGATGGGGTTTCATGAGCAGTTCTTC	CASSPGMGFHEQFF
TRBV30	TRBD1	TRBJ1-5	TGTGCCTGGAGTGAACGGAACAGGGGTACCAATCAGCCCCAGCATTTT	CAWSERNRGTNQPQHF